The rows below give T cell receptor beta chains drawn from one sample of a study of blood T cell repertoires in COVID-19. Produced via immunoSEQ multiplex PCR; TCRdb's table is partial and in-frame only. The sample carries around 260,000 clones, less than 90% recorded once. Sequenced: peripheral blood. The receptors originated from a human donor in a cohort sampled during active COVID-19. Both conserved end residues are trimmed from each CDR3. Fields, in order: J gene, V gene, clone size, CDR3 length, CDR3 protein. Size values are once, few and many counts, or a class for expanded clones, and some rows have none.

TRBJ2-3	TRBV30	.	12	AWSIRGGTDTQY
TRBJ1-5	TRBV27	few	12	ASSPGYSNQPQH
TRBJ1-6	TRBV7-9	.	10	ASSSNSSPLH
TRBJ2-5	TRBV5-1	once	15	ASSLAGATGGSETQY
TRBJ2-3	TRBV7-8	once	10	ASNSYTDTQY
TRBJ2-7	TRBV14	.	11	ASSPGSGYEQY
TRBJ1-3	TRBV11-2	few	14	ASSIGQGNYMDTIY
TRBJ1-1	TRBV24-1	.	14	ATSVNRAVLNTEAF
TRBJ2-7	TRBV9	.	9	ASSAKEGSY
TRBJ1-2	TRBV2	.	10	ASRREVYGYT
TRBJ2-2	TRBV11-3	.	14	ASSLGKPGLGGELF
TRBJ2-1	TRBV24-1	.	13	ATSDWRDSYNEQF
TRBJ2-5	TRBV5-1	.	10	ASSLIKETQY
TRBJ2-2	TRBV6-5	.	13	ASSRSSGSTGELF
TRBJ1-2	TRBV27	.	14	ASSLPRDRAYYGYT
TRBJ1-2	TRBV29-1	.	11	SVGDRSNYGYT
TRBJ2-1	TRBV3-1/TRBV3-2	.	13	ASSQGSLLVREQF
TRBJ2-5	TRBV5-8	once	11	ASRRTPQETQY